This TCR beta chain appears in the sequencing data of a study of T cells in Graves' hyperthyroidism and ophthalmopathy. The V and J ends lost 0 bases and 5 bases respectively, with 15 bases between them. The CDR3 totals 15 residues. Germline V lookup: CDR1 SGHRS, CDR2 YFSETQ. Patients showing uncontrolled infection, other autoimmune disease, pregnancy or lactation were ineligible. Fresh peripheral blood, around 9.3 ml of it, supplied the PBMCs. There were TCR beta CDR3 regions amplified from RNA transcripts. HTBI primers drove first-round RT-PCR of the TCR CDR3. Via MiXCR, TCRdb re-called the multiplex PCR reads, giving one row per CDR3 protein. The table includes 620,000 or so distinct CDR3 sequences, roughly 15% detected once.

The sample was blood. The source is a woman aged 50 to 60 with Graves' ophthalmopathy. The genes are TRBV5-1 and TRBJ2-7; D not certain. In nucleotides, the CDR3 is TGCGCCAGCAGCTTGGAGTCGACGAGACTCCACGAGCAGTACTTC. This translates into CASSLESTRLHEQYF.